One T cell receptor (beta chain) is described in this entry. This entry is derived from a study of blood T cell repertoires in COVID-19. Whole-study context: Some COVID-19 samples were acute and others convalescent; all came from the United States, Italy and Spain. The cDNA or gDNA used as material had been derived from T cells, B-cell-depleted T cells, or PBMCs.

With 3 bases clipped from V and 2 bases from J, the junction kept 8 bases outside the gene matches. Germline V lookup: CDR1 LGHNA, CDR2 YNFKEQ. The CDR3 contains 16 residues. Under the authors' procedure: The assay estimated nucleated cells by amplifying reference gene primers. Profiled with immunoSEQ multiplex PCR; TCRdb holds only in-frame clones, not every one. Clone size and V and J calls were adopted from that table, with D and trimming inferred from the DNA. The sample has 310,000 or so clones; more than 70% are singletons. This clonotype was sampled from a woman in her 50s with acute or convalescent COVID-19. Sequencing was done on a sample of peripheral blood. The chain joins TRBV4-2 to TRBJ2-3; 7 bases match TRBD2. The CDR3 bases are TGTGCCAGCAGCCACCCGAGGGAGGGTGACACAGATACGCAGTATTTT. This encodes CASSHPREGDTDTQYF.